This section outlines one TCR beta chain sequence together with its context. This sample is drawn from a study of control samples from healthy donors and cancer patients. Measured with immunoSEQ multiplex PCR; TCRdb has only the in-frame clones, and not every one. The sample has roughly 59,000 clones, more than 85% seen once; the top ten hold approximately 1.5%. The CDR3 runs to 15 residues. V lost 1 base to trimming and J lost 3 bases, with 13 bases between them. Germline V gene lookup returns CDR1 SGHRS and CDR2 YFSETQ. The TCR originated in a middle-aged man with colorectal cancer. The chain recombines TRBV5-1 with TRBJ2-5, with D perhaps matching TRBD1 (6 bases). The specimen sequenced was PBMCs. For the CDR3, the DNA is TGCGCCAGCAGCTTGATTTGGGCAGGGGAAGAGACCCAGTACTTC. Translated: CASSLIWAGEETQYF.